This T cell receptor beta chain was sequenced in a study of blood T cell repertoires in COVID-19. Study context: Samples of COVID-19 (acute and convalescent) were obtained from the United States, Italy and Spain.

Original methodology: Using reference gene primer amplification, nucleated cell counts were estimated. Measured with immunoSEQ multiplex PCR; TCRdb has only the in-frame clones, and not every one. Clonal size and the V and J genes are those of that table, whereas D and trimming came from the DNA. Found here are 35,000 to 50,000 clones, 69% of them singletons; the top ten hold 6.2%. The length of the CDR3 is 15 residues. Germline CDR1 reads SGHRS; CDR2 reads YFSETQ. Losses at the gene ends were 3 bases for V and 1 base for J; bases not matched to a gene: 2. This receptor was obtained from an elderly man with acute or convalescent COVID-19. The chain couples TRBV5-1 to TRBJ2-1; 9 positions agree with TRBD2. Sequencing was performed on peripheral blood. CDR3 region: CASSWTSDSYNEQFF. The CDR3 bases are TGCGCCAGCAGCTGGACTAGCGATTCCTACAATGAGCAGTTCTTC.